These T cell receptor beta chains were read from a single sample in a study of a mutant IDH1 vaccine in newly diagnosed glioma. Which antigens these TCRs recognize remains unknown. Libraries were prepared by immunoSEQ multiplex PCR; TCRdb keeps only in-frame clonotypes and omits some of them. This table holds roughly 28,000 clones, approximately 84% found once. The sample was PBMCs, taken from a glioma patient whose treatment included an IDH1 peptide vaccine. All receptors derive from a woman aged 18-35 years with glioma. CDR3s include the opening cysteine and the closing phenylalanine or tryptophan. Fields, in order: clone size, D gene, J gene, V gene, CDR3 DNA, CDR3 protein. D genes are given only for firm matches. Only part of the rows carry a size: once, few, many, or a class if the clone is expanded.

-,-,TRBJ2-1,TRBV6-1,TGTGCCAGCAGAAAGACACCTTCCTACAATGAGCAGTTCTTC,CASRKTPSYNEQFF
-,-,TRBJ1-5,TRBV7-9,TGTGCCAGCAGCCAATACCGTTTAGGGCCGGATGATAGCAATCAGCCCCAGCATTTT,CASSQYRLGPDDSNQPQHF
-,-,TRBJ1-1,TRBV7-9,TGTGCCAGCAGCTTAGCTGGTGATCTGAACACTGAAGCTTTCTTT,CASSLAGDLNTEAFF
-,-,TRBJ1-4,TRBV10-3,TGTGCCATCAGTGCCGACAGAGTCTCAACTAATGAAAAACTGTTTTTT,CAISADRVSTNEKLFF
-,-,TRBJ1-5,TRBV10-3,TGTGCCATCGGGCAGGGCAATCAGCCCCAGCATTTT,CAIGQGNQPQHF
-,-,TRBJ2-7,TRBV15,TGTGCCACCAGCAGACAGGTAAACTCCTACGAGCAGTACTTC,CATSRQVNSYEQYF
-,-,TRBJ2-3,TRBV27,TGTGCCAGCAGTTTTTGGACCATTGATAGCCCTGCAGATACGCAGTATTTT,CASSFWTIDSPADTQYF
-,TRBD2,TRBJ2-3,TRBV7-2,TGTGCCAGCAGCTTAGCGCACACTAGCGGTTCACAAGATACGCAGTATTTT,CASSLAHTSGSQDTQYF
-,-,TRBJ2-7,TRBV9,TGTGCCAGCAGCGGGGACGGAAGACACTACGAGCAGTACTTC,CASSGDGRHYEQYF
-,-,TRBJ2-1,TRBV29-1,TGCAGTGCAGGGAATGGTGAGCAGTTCTTC,CSAGNGEQFF
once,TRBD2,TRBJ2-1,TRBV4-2,TGTGCCAGCAGCCAAGTGGGGGGGAACAATGAGCAGTTCTTC,CASSQVGGNNEQFF
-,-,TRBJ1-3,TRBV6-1,TGTGCCAGCAAGTCCAGGACTGGAAACACCATATATTTT,CASKSRTGNTIYF
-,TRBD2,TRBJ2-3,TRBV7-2,TGTGCCAGCAGCCCCCCCCTGGGCGGGAGTAAAGATACGCAGTATTTT,CASSPPLGGSKDTQYF
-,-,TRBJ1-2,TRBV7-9,TGTGCCAGCAGCTTTGCACGGAGAGGCTACACCTTC,CASSFARRGYTF
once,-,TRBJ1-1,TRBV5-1,TGCGCCAGCAGCACTGGAGGCGGACACACTGAAGCTTTCTTT,CASSTGGGHTEAFF
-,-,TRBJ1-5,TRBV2,TGTGCCAGCGACGACTATAGCAATCAGCCCCAGCATTTT,CASDDYSNQPQHF
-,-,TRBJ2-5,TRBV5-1,TGCGCCAGCAGCTTGGGCGGGTTGGGGGGCCAAGAGACCCAGTACTTC,CASSLGGLGGQETQYF
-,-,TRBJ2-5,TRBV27,TGTGCCAGCAGTTTATCCGGACTTAGGGAGACCCAGTACTTC,CASSLSGLRETQYF
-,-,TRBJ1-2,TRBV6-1,TGTGCCAGCAAGGTGCAGGGTCCTTCTAACTATGGCTACACCTTC,CASKVQGPSNYGYTF
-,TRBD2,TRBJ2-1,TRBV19,TGTGCCAGTAGTACACCTGTACTAGCGGGGAAAGGGAATGAGCAGTTCTTC,CASSTPVLAGKGNEQFF
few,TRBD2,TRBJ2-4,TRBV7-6,TGTGCCAGCAGCTTAGGACTAGCGTTTTCTATTCAGTACTTC,CASSLGLAFSIQYF
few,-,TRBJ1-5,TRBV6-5,TGTGCCAGCTCCTCGGGGTTAAATCAGCCCCAGCATTTT,CASSSGLNQPQHF
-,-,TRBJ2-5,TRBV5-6,TGTGCCAGCAGCTATACGGGACCTGTGGGGGAGACCCAGTACTTC,CASSYTGPVGETQYF
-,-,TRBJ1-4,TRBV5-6,TGTGCCAGCAGCCCACTCTATGGGGAAAAACTGTTTTTT,CASSPLYGEKLFF
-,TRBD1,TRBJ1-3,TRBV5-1,TGCGCCAGCAGCTTGGAGGGACAGGGAAACACCATATATTTT,CASSLEGQGNTIYF
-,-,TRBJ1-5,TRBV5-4,TGTGCCAGCAGCGACGGAGGTAGCAATCAGCCCCAGCATTTT,CASSDGGSNQPQHF
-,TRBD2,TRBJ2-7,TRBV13,TGTGCCAGCAGCCAGACCGCGGGGGGGCTATCCTACGAGCAGTACTTC,CASSQTAGGLSYEQYF
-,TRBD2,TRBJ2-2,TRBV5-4,TGTGCCAGCAGCCTTAGCGGGGGGGCTCCCACCGGGGAGCTGTTTTTT,CASSLSGGAPTGELFF
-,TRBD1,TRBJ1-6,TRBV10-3,TGTGCCATCAGTGTGGGCCTGACAGGGGACAATTCACCCCTCCACTTT,CAISVGLTGDNSPLHF
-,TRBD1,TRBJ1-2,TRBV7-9,TGTGCCAGCAGCTTAGCGCTGGGGACAGGGGGCGCGCATGGCTACACCTTC,CASSLALGTGGAHGYTF
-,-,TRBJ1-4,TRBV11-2,TGTGCCAGCCGACGAATACAGCCAACTAATGAAAAACTGTTTTTT,CASRRIQPTNEKLFF
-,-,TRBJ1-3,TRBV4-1,TGCGCCAGCAGCCAACTGGGACTGATCTCTGGAAACACCATATATTTT,CASSQLGLISGNTIYF
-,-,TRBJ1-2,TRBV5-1,TGCGCCAGCAGCTTTACGGGGCCCCAGGGCTACACCTTC,CASSFTGPQGYTF
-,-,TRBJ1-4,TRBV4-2,TGTGCCAGCAGCCAAGGTCAGGGGAAGGGGGGGTCGGCTAATGAAAAACTGTTTTTT,CASSQGQGKGGSANEKLFF
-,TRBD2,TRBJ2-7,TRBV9,TGTGCCAGCAGCGTTAGCGGGGGGCCCTCCGAGCAGTACTTC,CASSVSGGPSEQYF
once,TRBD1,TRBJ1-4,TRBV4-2,TGTGCCAGCAGCCAAGAATTTAAGGACAGGAATGAAAAACTGTTTTTT,CASSQEFKDRNEKLFF
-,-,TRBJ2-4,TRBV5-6,TGTGCCAGCAGCTTGGCTGAAGCCAAAAACATTCAGTACTTC,CASSLAEAKNIQYF
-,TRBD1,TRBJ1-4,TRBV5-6,TGTGCCAGCAGCTTCGGGGTAGGGGGACAGGATAATGAAAAACTGTTTTTT,CASSFGVGGQDNEKLFF
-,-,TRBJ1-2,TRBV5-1,TGCGCCAGCAGCTCCACCCGAGGGCTAGACAGTAACTATGGCTACACCTTC,CASSSTRGLDSNYGYTF
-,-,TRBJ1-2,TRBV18,TGTGCCAGCTCACCAGAGGACTTCTATGGCTACACCTTC,CASSPEDFYGYTF
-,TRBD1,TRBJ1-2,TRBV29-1,TGCAGCGCAAAGGGACAGAACTATGGCTACACCTTC,CSAKGQNYGYTF
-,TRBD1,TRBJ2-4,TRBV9,TGTGCCAGCAGCGGAGCCGCGACAGGGCCCTTGGACATTCAGTACTTC,CASSGAATGPLDIQYF
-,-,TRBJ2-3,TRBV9,TGTGCCAGCAGCGTGATGACCCTATCAGATACGCAGTATTTT,CASSVMTLSDTQYF
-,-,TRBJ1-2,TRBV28,TGTGCCAGCAGTTTTTTTAACTATGGCTACACCTTC,CASSFFNYGYTF
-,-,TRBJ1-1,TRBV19,TGTGCCACCGACACCGAGAAAGGGACTGAAGCTTTCTTT,CATDTEKGTEAFF
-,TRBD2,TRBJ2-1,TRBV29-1,TGCAGCGTCTCAGGGACTAGCGGGGGGTCCAATGAGCAGTTCTTC,CSVSGTSGGSNEQFF
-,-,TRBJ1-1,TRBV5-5,TGTGCCAGCAGCTCTGGGACGCGGCCTGCGGCTTTCTTT,CASSSGTRPAAFF
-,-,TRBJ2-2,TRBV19,TGTGCCAGTACCCCCGGATTGTCGTCACACAGGGCCACCGGGGAGCTGTTTTTT,CASTPGLSSHRATGELFF
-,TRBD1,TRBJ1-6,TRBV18,TGTGCCAGCTCCAATCTGGGGGGACAGGCCATAAGAGGACATTCACCCCTCCACTTT,CASSNLGGQAIRGHSPLHF
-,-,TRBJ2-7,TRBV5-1,TGCGCCAGCAGCATGACGAGATACGAGCAGTACTTC,CASSMTRYEQYF
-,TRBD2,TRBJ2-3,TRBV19,TGTGCCAGTAGTACGGGGGGGCAGCACAGAGCCACAGCGACAGATACGCAGTATTTT,CASSTGGQHRATATDTQYF
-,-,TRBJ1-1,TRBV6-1,TGTGCCAGCATAGTAGGTATCAACACTGAAGCTTTCTTT,CASIVGINTEAFF
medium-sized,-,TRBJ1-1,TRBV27,TGTGCCAGCAGCCCCACCCAAACAGTGAACACTGAAGCTTTCTTT,CASSPTQTVNTEAFF
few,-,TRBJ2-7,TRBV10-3,TGTGCCATCAGTGAGGGCGACAGAGCCTACGAGCAGTACTTC,CAISEGDRAYEQYF
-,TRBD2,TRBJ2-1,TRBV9,TGTGCCAGCAGCCTGACTAGCGGGAGGGCCCAGTTCTTC,CASSLTSGRAQFF
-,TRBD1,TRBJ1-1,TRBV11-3,TGTGCCAGCAGCCTACAGGGGGGGGGCACTGAAGCTTTCTTT,CASSLQGGGTEAFF
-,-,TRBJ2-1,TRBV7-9,TGTGCCAGCAGCTTAACTAGCTCCTACAATGAGCAGTTCTTC,CASSLTSSYNEQFF